These 6 T cell receptor beta chains share one sample of origin, sequenced in a study of cytomegalovirus exposure and HLA in healthy donors. 60 Vbeta and 13 Jbeta primers were used in PCR. Clones were read by immunoSEQ multiplex PCR, and TCRdb kept only the in-frame ones, dropping some. The data show about 150,000 clones, around three quarters seen once. The sequenced material came from PBMCs. The receptor set was obtained from a woman aged 40 to 50 in good health and CMV-seronegative.

This clone was counted only a few times. The CDR3 reads CASSLGDAREAFF. CDR3 nucleotide sequence: TGCGCCAGCAGCTTGGGTGACGCGCGGGAAGCTTTCTTT. The genes are TRBV5-1 and TRBJ1-1, with no clear D. The CDR3 spans 13 residues. Trimming took off 0 bases at V and 8 bases at J, with 11 bases between the two ends. From germline, CDR1 is SGHRS and CDR2 YFSETQ. Combining the CDR3 with reference TRBV5-1 and TRBJ1-1 gives the whole variable domain KAGVTQTPRYLIKTRGQQVTLSCSPISGHRSVSWYQQTPGQGLQFLFEYFSETQRNKGNFPGRFSGRQFSNSRSEMNVSTLELGDSALYLCASSLGDAREAFFGQGTRLTVV.

The gene calls are TRBV5-4 and TRBJ2-2, with 12 nucleotides matching TRBD2. In germline, CDR1 is SGHNT, CDR2 YYREEE (reference sequence). The CDR3 is made up of 17 amino acids. Trimming removed 5 bases from V and 1 base from J; junction bases left unmatched: 6. CDR3 DNA sequence: TGTGCCAGCAGTTCACTAGCGGGAGGTCGGAACACCGGGGAGCTGTTTTTT. Protein: CASSSLAGGRNTGELFF.

This rearrangement joins TRBV28 to TRBJ2-1; maybe TRBD1 (5 bases). V lost 5 bases and J 7 bases, leaving 15 bases between the germline ends. CDR3 length equals 14 residues. Germline V gene data show CDR1 as MDHEN and CDR2 as SYDVKM. The DNA for the CDR3 is TGTGCCAGCAGTCCACAGGACGGGTGGAATGAGCAGTTCTTC. Protein sequence: CASSPQDGWNEQFF. The full variable domain, rest sourced from reference TRBV28 and TRBJ2-1, is DVKVTQSSRYLVKRTGEKVFLECVQDMDHENMFWYRQDPGLGLRLIYFSYDVKMKEKGDIPEGYSVSREKKERFSLILESASTNQTSMYLCASSPQDGWNEQFFGPGTRLTVL.

The gene calls are TRBV11-3 and TRBJ2-7, with D unresolved. V shed 5 bases and J shed 0 bases, with 2 bases lying between them. The CDR3 is 11 residues long. CDR1 is SGHNT, CDR2 YENEEA, per germline. The CDR3 bases are TGTGCCAGCAGCCGCTCCTACGAGCAGTACTTC. Translation gives CASSRSYEQYF.

This rearrangement joins TRBV5-1 to TRBJ2-6, with 8 bases matching TRBD2. Losses at the gene ends were 7 bases for V and 6 bases for J; bases not matched to a gene: 9. Germline lookup yields CDR1 SGHRS and CDR2 YFSETQ. The CDR3 covers 15 residues. The CDR3 nucleotides are TGCGCCAGCTCAGCGGGGGACCTCTCGGCCAACGTCCTGACTTTC. It codes for CASSAGDLSANVLTF. The full variable domain, in which reference TRBV5-1 and TRBJ2-6 provide the parts outside the CDR3, is KAGVTQTPRYLIKTRGQQVTLSCSPISGHRSVSWYQQTPGQGLQFLFEYFSETQRNKGNFPGRFSGRQFSNSRSEMNVSTLELGDSALYLCASSAGDLSANVLTFGAGSRLTVL.

This chain connects TRBV6-1 to TRBJ2-5, with no clear D. The CDR3 sequence is 13 residues long. The germline gives CDR1 MNHNS, CDR2 SASEGT. Trimming took off 8 bases at V and 2 bases at J, with 12 bases between the two ends. CDR3 sequence: CASLPNIQETQYF. CDR3 in DNA: TGTGCCAGCCTCCCCAACATACAAGAGACCCAGTACTTC.